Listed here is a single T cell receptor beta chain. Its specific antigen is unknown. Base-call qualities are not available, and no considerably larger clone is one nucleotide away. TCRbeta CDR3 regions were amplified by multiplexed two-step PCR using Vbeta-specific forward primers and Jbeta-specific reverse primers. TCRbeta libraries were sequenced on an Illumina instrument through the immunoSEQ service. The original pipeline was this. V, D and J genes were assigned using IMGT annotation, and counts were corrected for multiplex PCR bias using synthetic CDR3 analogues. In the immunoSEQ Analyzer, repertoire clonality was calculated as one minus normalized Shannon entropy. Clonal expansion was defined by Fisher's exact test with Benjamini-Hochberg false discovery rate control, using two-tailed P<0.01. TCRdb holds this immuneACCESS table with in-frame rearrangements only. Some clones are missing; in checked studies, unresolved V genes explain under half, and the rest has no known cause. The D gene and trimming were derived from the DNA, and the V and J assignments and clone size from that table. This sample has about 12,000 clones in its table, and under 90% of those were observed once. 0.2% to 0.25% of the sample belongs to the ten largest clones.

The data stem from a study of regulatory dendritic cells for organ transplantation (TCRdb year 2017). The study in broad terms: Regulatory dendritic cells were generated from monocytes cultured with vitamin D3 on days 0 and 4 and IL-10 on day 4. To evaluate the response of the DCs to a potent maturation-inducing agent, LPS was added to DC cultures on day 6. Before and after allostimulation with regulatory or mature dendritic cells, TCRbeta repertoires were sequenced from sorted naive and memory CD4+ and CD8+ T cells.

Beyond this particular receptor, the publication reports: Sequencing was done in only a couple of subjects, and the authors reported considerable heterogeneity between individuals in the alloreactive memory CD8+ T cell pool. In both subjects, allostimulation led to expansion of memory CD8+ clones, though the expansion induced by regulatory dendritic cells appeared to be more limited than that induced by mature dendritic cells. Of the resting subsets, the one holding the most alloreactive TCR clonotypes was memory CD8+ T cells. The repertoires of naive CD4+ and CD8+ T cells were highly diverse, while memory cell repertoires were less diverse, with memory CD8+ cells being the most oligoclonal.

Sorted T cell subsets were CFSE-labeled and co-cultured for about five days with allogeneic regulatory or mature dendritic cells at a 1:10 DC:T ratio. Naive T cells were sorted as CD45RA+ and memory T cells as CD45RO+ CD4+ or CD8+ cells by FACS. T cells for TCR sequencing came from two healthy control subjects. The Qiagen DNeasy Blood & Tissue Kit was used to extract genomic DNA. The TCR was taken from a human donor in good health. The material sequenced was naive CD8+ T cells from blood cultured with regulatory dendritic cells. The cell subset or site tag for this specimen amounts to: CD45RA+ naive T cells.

This receptor has the CDR3 CASSLTNEQFF. The DNA reads as follows: TGTGCCAGCAGCCTTACAAATGAGCAGTTCTTC. The chain is encoded by TRBV9 joined to TRBJ2-1, with the D gene call left open. The trim is 4 bases for V and 7 bases for J, with a gap of 6 bases between the germline ends. The CDR3 measures 11 amino acids from cysteine to phenylalanine. The DNA shown is the 33-base CDR3, in frame from base 1. CDR1 and CDR2, looked up from the germline V gene, are SGDLS and YYNGEE.